Following are 19 T cell receptor beta chains from one sample sequenced in a study of T cell responses to AZD1222 COVID-19 vaccine. Produced via immunoSEQ multiplex PCR; TCRdb's table is partial and in-frame only. This sample has roughly 120,000 clones, with about 93% found just once. The starting material was peripheral blood, obtained 28 days after the second AZD1222 dose. The receptor set was obtained from an adult who received the AZD1222 COVID-19 vaccine.

This chain connects TRBV7-2 to TRBJ2-3; no reliable D call. Trimming pared 5 bases from V and 5 bases from J, leaving 17 bases between. The germline V gene encodes CDR1 SGHTA and CDR2 FQGNSA. The CDR3 extends over 15 amino acids. CDR3 sequence reads: CASSPQVGRGDTQYF. Written as DNA, the CDR3 is TGTGCCAGCAGCCCCCAGGTGGGTAGAGGAGATACGCAGTATTTT.

The V gene is TRBV6-6, the J gene TRBJ1-6; D is unclear. CDR3 length: 16 amino acids. The germline V gene has CDR1 MNHNY and CDR2 SVGAGI (reference sequence). V was clipped by 2 bases and J by 5 bases, with 13 bases between them. The CDR3 DNA reads as TGTGCCAGCAGTTACGGACGGAAAGCAGATAATTCACCCCTCCACTTT. This codes for CASSYGRKADNSPLHF.

The V gene is TRBV2, the J gene TRBJ2-1; D call uncertain. This CDR3 spans 15 amino acids. The germline gives CDR1 SNHLY, CDR2 FYNNEI. Trimming left V 3 bases short and J 8 bases short, with 17 bases between. CDR3 protein: CASSEKWVVLDEQFF. The CDR3 DNA reads as TGTGCCAGCAGTGAGAAGTGGGTTGTTTTGGATGAGCAGTTCTTC.

The CDR3 DNA reads as TGTGCCAGCAGGCCTGGGACAGGGATTTATCGTGGTGAAAAACTGTTTTTT. Its protein is CASRPGTGIYRGEKLFF. J is TRBJ1-4 and V is TRBV3-1 (or the pseudogene TRBV3-2), with TRBD1 identical over 9 bases. In germline, CDR1 is LGHDT, CDR2 YNNKEL (reference sequence). J gave up 7 bases and V 6 bases, and 15 bases lay outside the gene matches. This CDR3 is built from 17 residues.

J is TRBJ1-6 and V is TRBV11-2, with TRBD1 identical over 8 bases. Germline CDR1 SGHAT, CDR2 FQNNGV. CDR3 length: 15 amino acids. Unmatched junction bases numbered 7, after V lost 5 bases and J lost 7 bases. CDR3 loop: CASSRTDRENSPLHF. CDR3 coding DNA: TGTGCCAGCAGCAGGACGGACAGGGAGAATTCACCCCTCCACTTT. The full variable domain, completed using reference TRBV11-2 and TRBJ1-6, is EAGVAQSPRYKIIEKRQSVAFWCNPISGHATLYWYQQILGQGPKLLIQFQNNGVVDDSQLPKDRFSAERLKGVDSTLKIQPAKLEDSAVYLCASSRTDRENSPLHFGNGTRLTVT.

The gene calls are TRBV5-1 and TRBJ2-3; D is perhaps TRBD2 (5 bases). Trimming removed 0 bases from V and 1 base from J, with 9 bases in between. The CDR3 is 15 amino acids. Germline values: CDR1 SGHRS, CDR2 YFSETQ. CDR3 protein: CASSLGGRGTDTQYF. The CDR3 region has the DNA TGCGCCAGCAGCTTGGGTGGGCGGGGCACAGATACGCAGTATTTT.

V and J are TRBV3-1 (or the pseudogene TRBV3-2) and TRBJ2-7; 9 nucleotides match TRBD1. The ends lost 5 bases at V and 5 bases at J; junction bases unmatched: 10. Germline V lookup: CDR1 LGHDT, CDR2 YNNKEL (reference sequence). The CDR3 extends over 15 amino acids. CDR3 region: CASSSPGQGGHEQYF. As DNA, the CDR3 is TGTGCCAGCAGCTCCCCGGGACAGGGCGGCCACGAGCAGTACTTC.

The chain joins TRBV15 to TRBJ2-5; TRBD1 matches at 8 bases. J gave up 2 bases and V 5 bases, and 7 bases lay outside the gene matches. The CDR3 contains 15 residues. Germline loops: CDR1 LNHNV, CDR2 YYDKDF (reference sequence). This chain's CDR3 is CATSAAGGRQETQYF. CDR3 nucleotide sequence: TGTGCCACCAGCGCCGCAGGGGGCCGGCAAGAGACCCAGTACTTC.

This chain uses TRBV18 with TRBJ1-2; D not resolved. There are 13 residues in the CDR3. Looked up from germline, CDR1 is KGHSH and CDR2 is LQKENI. Deletions cut 8 bases from V and 7 bases from J, with 17 bases between. Here the CDR3 DNA reads TGTGCCAGCCGGACCCGTTCAATCTCTGGCTACACCTTC. Translation gives CASRTRSISGYTF.

The V and J genes are TRBV6-5 and TRBJ1-5, with D unresolved. The CDR3 contains 15 residues. Germline V gene data show CDR1 as MNHEY and CDR2 as SVGAGI. V gave up 2 bases and J gave up 2 bases, with 10 bases separating them. CDR3 region: CASSYPEGRNQPQHF. The CDR3, as DNA: TGTGCCAGCAGTTACCCGGAAGGGCGCAATCAGCCCCAGCATTTT.

The chain couples TRBV12-3 or TRBV12-4 to TRBJ1-3; D might be TRBD1 (5 bases). The CDR3 is 12 residues long. Trimming stripped 4 bases from V and 5 bases from J, with 6 bases between. DNA for the CDR3: TGTGCCAGCAGTTCGGGACGAAACACCATATATTTT. Its translation is CASSSGRNTIYF.

CDR3 sequence reads: CASSQITGNTIYF. The DNA for the CDR3 is TGTGCCAGCAGCCAAATAACTGGAAACACCATATATTTT. J is TRBJ1-3 and V is TRBV3-1 (or the pseudogene TRBV3-2); D unclear. Between the trimmed V and J ends, which lost 2 bases and 2 bases, there was a span of 4 bases. CDR3 length: 13 residues. Germline loops: CDR1 LGHDT, CDR2 YNNKEL (reference sequence).

The genes are TRBV14 and TRBJ1-1; unclear D gene. The CDR3 has 11 amino acids. Between the trimmed V and J ends, which lost 2 bases and 2 bases, there was a span of 0 bases. Germline lookup yields CDR1 SGHDN and CDR2 FVKESK. As DNA, the CDR3 is TGTGCCAGCAGCCAAAACACTGAAGCTTTCTTT. This sequence encodes CASSQNTEAFF.

The chain uses TRBV19 and TRBJ2-2; D remains unclear. Germline loops: CDR1 LNHDA, CDR2 SQIVND (reference sequence). Trimming took off 8 bases at V and 0 bases at J, with 16 bases between the two ends. There are 16 residues in the CDR3. The CDR3 sequence is CASHFETAANTGELFF. The CDR3 DNA reads as TGTGCCAGTCATTTCGAGACCGCCGCGAACACCGGGGAGCTGTTTTTT.

This chain joins TRBV19 and TRBJ1-1, with a tentative D call TRBD1 (5 bases). This CDR3 is 14 amino acids long. Germline assignment: CDR1 LNHDA and CDR2 SQIVND (reference sequence). Trimming shortened V by 7 bases and J by 1 base, and 13 bases separated the two germline ends. Here the CDR3 DNA reads TGTGCCAGTACCCTGGGGCGGGGGAACACTGAAGCTTTCTTT. This encodes CASTLGRGNTEAFF.

This rearrangement joins TRBV4-1 to TRBJ1-2; 8 bases match TRBD1. Per germline, CDR1 MGHRA and CDR2 YSYEKL. The CDR3 runs to 14 residues. The J segment lost 5 bases and the V segment lost 4 bases, leaving 6 bases of the junction unmatched. The CDR3 sequence is CASSPAGQAYGYTF. The CDR3 coding sequence is TGCGCCAGCAGCCCCGCGGGACAGGCTTATGGCTACACCTTC.

This clone occurred once. This chain connects TRBV5-6 to TRBJ2-5; a weak D match, TRBD2 (5 bases). Trimming shortened V by 4 bases and J by 4 bases, and 23 bases separated the two germline ends. The germline V gene has CDR1 SGHDT and CDR2 YYEEEE. This CDR3 is 17 amino acids long. The CDR3 spells CASSPVAAGSSRETQYF. In DNA form, the CDR3 reads TGTGCCAGCAGCCCGGTCGCGGCGGGCAGCTCCAGAGAGACCCAGTACTTC.

The rearrangement uses TRBV6-5 and TRBJ2-7, with D perhaps matching TRBD1 or TRBD2 (6 bases each). This CDR3 spans 12 amino acids. The germline V and J ends were trimmed by 0 bases and 7 bases, with 7 bases remaining between them. Germline loops: CDR1 MNHEY, CDR2 SVGAGI. The CDR3 DNA follows: TGTGCCAGCAGTTACTCAGGGGGGGAGCAGTACTTC. Its protein is CASSYSGGEQYF.

This sequence joins TRBV19 and TRBJ1-5; D may be TRBD1 (6 bases). V lost 6 bases to trimming and J lost 8 bases, with 14 bases between them. CDR1 is LNHDA and CDR2 is SQIVND in the germline V gene (reference sequence). This CDR3 comprises 13 residues. CDR3 nucleotides: TGTGCCAGTAGCCAACAACAGGGAGAGCCCCAGCATTTT. Its protein product is CASSQQQGEPQHF.